This T cell receptor beta chain was sequenced for a study of CD8 T cells in ankylosing spondylitis. Germline CDR1 and CDR2: SGHAT and FQDESV (reference sequence). The CDR3 runs to 20 residues. V lost 4 bases and J 0 bases, leaving 25 bases between the germline ends. This clonotype was seen many times. Its specificity is not known. Study-level findings and limits: Several highly homologous variants made up a TCR beta motif that seemed to typify ankylosing spondylitis blood.

TCRdb redid the calling of the 5' RACE reads with MiXCR, one entry per CDR3 protein. The top ten clones hold more than 13% of a sample with about 200,000 distinct CDR3 sequences, around 7.9% of them seen once. The material sequenced was blood, either unsorted or a sorted T cell fraction (not recorded which). The TCR originated in a male donor with ankylosing spondylitis. The chain combines TRBV11-1 with TRBJ1-3, with a tentative D call TRBD1 (6 bases). The CDR3 loop is CASSSQLLDRLTFSGNTIYF. CDR3 sequence (DNA): TGTGCCAGCAGCTCCCAACTACTCGACAGGCTAACCTTCTCTGGAAACACCATATATTTT.